This T cell receptor beta chain originates from a study of blood T cell repertoires in COVID-19. Repertoires were generated with immunoSEQ multiplex PCR, while TCRdb's copy carries only in-frame clones and drops some. The sample yields around 130,000 clones, about 90% seen once. CDR1 SGHDN and CDR2 FVKESK come from the germline V gene. This CDR3 contains 15 residues. Trimming removed 6 bases from V and 0 bases from J, with 12 bases in between. Sequencing used peripheral blood. The chain links TRBV14 to TRBJ1-3; unclear D gene. The sequence derives from a woman of 80 years or more with acute or convalescent COVID-19. CDR3 in amino acids: CASRASKSSGNTIYF. Here the CDR3 DNA reads TGTGCCAGCAGAGCTTCTAAGAGCTCTGGAAACACCATATATTTT.